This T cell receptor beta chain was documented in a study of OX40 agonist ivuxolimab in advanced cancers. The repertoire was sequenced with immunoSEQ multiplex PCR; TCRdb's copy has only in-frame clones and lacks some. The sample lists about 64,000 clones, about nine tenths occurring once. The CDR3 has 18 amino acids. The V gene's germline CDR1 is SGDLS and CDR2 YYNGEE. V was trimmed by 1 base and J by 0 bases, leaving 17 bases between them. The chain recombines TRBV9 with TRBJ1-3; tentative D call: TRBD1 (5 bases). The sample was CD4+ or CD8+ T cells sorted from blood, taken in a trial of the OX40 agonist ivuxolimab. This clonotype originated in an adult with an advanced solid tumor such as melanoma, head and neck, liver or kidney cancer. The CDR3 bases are TGTGCCAGCAGCGTAAGTTTAGCCGACAGATACTCTGGAAACACCATATATTTT. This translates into CASSVSLADRYSGNTIYF.